The sample holds a few counts of the clone carrying this TCR beta chain. Its matching antigen is unknown. The data are from a study of early T cells in non-severe SARS-CoV-2 infection. Study-wide context: Unsorted whole-blood RNA was sequenced in bulk, leaving chains unpaired.

The V gene lost 4 bases and the J gene lost 5 bases, with 17 bases spanning the gap. Germline CDR1 is SGHVS and CDR2 is FNYEAQ. The CDR3 is made up of 15 amino acids. Findings and limits, study-wide: In VDJdb matching, anti-spike CD8 responses were favored while private and CD4 specificities went missing.

Unique molecular identifiers (one per individual cDNA molecule) were attached. One entry per CDR3 protein results from TCRdb running MiXCR on the 5' RACE reads. Of 65,000 to 95,000 distinct CDR3 sequences listed, approximately 12% were seen once; the top ten hold 15%. This clonotype originated in an adult who was a healthcare worker with PCR-confirmed SARS-CoV-2 infection or an uninfected control (not recorded which). The donor label of this sample is uncertain. The source material was whole blood, sampled at baseline. This chain links TRBV7-6 with TRBJ1-1; D unresolved. CDR3 residues: CASSSLLGGMTEAFF. The CDR3 region has the DNA TGTGCCAGCAGCTCCCTTCTCGGCGGGATGACTGAAGCTTTCTTT. Together with reference TRBV7-6 and TRBJ1-1, the CDR3 gives the full variable domain: GAGVSQSPRYKVTKRGQDVALRCDPISGHVSLYWYRQALGQGPEFLTYFNYEAQQDKSGLPNDRFSAERPEGSISTLTIQRTEQRDSAMYRCASSSLLGGMTEAFFGQGTRLTVV.